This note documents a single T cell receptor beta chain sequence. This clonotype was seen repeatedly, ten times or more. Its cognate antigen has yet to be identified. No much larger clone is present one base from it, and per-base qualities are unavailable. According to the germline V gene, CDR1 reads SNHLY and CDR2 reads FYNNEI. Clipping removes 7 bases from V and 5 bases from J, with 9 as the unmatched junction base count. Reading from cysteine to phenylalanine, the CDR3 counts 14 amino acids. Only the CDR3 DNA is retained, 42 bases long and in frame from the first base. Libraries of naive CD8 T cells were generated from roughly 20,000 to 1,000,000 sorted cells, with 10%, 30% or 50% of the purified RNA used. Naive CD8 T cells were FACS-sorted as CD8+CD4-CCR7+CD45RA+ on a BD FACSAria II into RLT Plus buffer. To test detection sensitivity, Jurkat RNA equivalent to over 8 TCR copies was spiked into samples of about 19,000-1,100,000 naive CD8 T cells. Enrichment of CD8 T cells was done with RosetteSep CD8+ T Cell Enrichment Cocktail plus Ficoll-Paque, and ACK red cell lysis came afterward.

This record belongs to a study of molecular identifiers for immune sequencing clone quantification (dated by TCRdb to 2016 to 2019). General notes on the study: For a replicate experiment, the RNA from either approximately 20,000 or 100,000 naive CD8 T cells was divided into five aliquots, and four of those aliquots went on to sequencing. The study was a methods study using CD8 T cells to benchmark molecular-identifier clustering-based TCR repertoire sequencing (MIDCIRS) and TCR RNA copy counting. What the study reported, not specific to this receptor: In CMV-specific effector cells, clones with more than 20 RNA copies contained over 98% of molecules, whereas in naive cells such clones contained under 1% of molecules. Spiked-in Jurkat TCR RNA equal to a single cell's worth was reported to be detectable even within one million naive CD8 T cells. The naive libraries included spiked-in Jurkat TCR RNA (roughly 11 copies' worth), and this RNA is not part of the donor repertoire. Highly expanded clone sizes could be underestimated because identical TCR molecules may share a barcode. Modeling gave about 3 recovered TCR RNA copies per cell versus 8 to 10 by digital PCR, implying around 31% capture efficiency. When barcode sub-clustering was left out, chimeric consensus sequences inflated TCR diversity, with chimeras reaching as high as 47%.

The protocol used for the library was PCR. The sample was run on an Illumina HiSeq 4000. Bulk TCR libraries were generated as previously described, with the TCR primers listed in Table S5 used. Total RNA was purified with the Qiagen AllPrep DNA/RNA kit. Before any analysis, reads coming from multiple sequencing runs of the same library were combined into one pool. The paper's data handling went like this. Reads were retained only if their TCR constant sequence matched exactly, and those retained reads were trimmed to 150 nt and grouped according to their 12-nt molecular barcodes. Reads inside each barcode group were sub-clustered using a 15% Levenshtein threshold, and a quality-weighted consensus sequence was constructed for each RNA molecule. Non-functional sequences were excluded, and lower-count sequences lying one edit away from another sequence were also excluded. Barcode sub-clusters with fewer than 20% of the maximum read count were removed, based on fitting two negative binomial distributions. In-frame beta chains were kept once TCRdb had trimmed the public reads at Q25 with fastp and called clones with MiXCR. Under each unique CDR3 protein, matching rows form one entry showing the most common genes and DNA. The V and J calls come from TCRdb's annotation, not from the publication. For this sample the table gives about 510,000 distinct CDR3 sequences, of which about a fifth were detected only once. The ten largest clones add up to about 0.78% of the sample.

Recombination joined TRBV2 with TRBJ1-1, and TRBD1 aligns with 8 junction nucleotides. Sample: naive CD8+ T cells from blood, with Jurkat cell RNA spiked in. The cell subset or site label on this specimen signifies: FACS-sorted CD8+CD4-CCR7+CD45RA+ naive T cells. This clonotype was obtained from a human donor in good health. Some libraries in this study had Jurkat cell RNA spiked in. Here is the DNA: TGTGCCAGCATAACCAGGGGGCCGGAGACTGAAGCTTTCTTT. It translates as CASITRGPETEAFF.